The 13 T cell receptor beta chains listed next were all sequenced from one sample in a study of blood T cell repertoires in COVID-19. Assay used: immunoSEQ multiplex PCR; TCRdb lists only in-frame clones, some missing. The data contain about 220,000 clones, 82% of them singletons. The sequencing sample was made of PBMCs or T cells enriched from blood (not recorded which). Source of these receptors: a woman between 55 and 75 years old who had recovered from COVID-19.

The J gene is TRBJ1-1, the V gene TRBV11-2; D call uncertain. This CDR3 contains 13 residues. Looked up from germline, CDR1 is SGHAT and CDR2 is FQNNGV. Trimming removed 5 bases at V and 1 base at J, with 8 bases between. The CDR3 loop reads CASSLSENTEAFF. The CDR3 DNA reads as TGTGCCAGCAGCCTTTCAGAGAACACTGAAGCTTTCTTT. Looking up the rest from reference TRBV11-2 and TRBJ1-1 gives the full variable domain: EAGVAQSPRYKIIEKRQSVAFWCNPISGHATLYWYQQILGQGPKLLIQFQNNGVVDDSQLPKDRFSAERLKGVDSTLKIQPAKLEDSAVYLCASSLSENTEAFFGQGTRLTVV.

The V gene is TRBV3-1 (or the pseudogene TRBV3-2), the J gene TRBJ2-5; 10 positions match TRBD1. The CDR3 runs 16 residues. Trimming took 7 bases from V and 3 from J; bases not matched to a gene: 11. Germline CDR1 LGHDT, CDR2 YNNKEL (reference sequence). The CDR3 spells CASTSPGTGVEETQYF. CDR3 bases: TGTGCCAGCACCTCGCCCGGGACAGGGGTAGAAGAGACCCAGTACTTC.

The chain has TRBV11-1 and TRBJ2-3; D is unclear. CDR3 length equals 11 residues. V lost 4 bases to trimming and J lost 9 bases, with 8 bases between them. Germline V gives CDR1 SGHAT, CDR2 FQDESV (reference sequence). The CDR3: CASSSARTQYF. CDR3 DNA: TGTGCCAGCAGCTCCGCCAGGACGCAGTATTTT.

The CDR3 here is CASSPGQGRNTIYF. For the CDR3, the DNA is TGTGCCAGCAGCCCCGGACAGGGGAGAAACACCATATATTTT. The chain has TRBV7-2 and TRBJ1-3; 9 nucleotides line up with TRBD1. The J segment lost 5 bases and the V segment lost 5 bases, leaving 4 bases of the junction unmatched. The germline V gene encodes CDR1 SGHTA and CDR2 FQGNSA. There are 14 residues in the CDR3. Looking up the rest from reference TRBV7-2 and TRBJ1-3 gives the full variable domain: GAGVSQSPSNKVTEKGKDVELRCDPISGHTALYWYRQSLGQGLEFLIYFQGNSAPDKSGLPSDRFSAERTGGSVSTLTIQRTQQEDSAVYLCASSPGQGRNTIYFGEGSWLTVV.

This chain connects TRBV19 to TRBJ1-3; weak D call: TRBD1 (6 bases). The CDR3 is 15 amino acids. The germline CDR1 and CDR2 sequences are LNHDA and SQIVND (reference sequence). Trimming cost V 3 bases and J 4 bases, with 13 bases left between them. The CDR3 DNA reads TGTGCCAGTAGTATCTCAGGGGCGCAGGGAAACACCATATATTTT. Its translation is CASSISGAQGNTIYF. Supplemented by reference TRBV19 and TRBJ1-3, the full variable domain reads DGGITQSPKYLFRKEGQNVTLSCEQNLNHDAMYWYRQDPGQGLRLIYYSQIVNDFQKGDIAEGYSVSREKKESFPLTVTSAQKNPTAFYLCASSISGAQGNTIYFGEGSWLTVV.

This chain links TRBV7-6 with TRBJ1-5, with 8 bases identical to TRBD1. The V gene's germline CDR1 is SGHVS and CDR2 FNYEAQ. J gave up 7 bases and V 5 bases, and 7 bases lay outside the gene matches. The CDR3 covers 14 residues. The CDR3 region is CASSRTGKEQPQHF. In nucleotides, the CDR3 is TGTGCCAGCAGCCGGACAGGGAAAGAACAGCCCCAGCATTTT.

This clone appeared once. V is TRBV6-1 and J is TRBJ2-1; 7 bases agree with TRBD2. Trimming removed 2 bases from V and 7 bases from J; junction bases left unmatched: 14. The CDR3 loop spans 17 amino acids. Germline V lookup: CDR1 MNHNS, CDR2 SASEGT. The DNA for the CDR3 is TGTGCCAGCAGTGAAAAAGTAAGGGAGGGTTTGACGAATGAGCAGTTCTTC. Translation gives CASSEKVREGLTNEQFF.

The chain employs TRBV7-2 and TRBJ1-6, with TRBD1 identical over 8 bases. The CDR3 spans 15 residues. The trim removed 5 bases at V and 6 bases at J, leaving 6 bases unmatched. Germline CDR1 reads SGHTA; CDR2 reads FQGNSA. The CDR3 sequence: CASSQTGGRNSPLHF. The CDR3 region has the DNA TGTGCCAGCAGCCAAACAGGGGGTCGTAATTCACCCCTCCACTTT.

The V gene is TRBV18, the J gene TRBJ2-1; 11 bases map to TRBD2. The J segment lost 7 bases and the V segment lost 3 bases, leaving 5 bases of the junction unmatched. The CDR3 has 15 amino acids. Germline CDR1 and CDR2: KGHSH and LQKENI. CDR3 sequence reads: CASSPELAGENEQFF. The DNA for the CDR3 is TGTGCCAGCTCACCCGAACTAGCGGGAGAAAATGAGCAGTTCTTC. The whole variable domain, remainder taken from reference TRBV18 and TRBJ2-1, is NAGVMQNPRHLVRRRGQEARLRCSPMKGHSHVYWYRQLPEEGLKFMVYLQKENIIDESGMPKERFSAEFPKEGPSILRIQQVVRGDSAAYFCASSPELAGENEQFFGPGTRLTVL.

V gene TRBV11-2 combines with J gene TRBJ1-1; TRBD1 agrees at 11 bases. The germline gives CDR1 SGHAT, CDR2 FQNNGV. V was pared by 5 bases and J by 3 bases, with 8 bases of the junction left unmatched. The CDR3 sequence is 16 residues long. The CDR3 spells CASSQVSGQGDTEAFF. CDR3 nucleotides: TGTGCCAGCAGCCAAGTCTCGGGACAGGGGGACACTGAAGCTTTCTTT.

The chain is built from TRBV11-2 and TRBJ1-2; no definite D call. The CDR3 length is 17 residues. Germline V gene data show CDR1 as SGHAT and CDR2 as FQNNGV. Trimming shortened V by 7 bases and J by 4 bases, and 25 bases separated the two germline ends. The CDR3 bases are TGTGCCAGCAACCCACACCCATCGACGGAAAGAGGCTATGGCTACACCTTC. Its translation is CASNPHPSTERGYGYTF.

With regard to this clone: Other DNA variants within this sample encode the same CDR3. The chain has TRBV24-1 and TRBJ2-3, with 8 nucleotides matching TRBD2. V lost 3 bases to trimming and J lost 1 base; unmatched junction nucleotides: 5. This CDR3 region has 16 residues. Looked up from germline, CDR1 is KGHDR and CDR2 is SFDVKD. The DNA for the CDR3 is TGTGCCACCAGTGATCCTACTAGCGGAGGCACAGATACGCAGTATTTT. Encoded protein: CATSDPTSGGTDTQYF.

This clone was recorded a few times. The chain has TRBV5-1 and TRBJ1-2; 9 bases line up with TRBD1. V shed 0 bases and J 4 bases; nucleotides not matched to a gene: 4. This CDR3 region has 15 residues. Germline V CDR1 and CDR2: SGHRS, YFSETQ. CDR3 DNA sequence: TGCGCCAGCAGCTTGGGGGGACAGGGTGGCTATGGCTACACCTTC. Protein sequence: CASSLGGQGGYGYTF. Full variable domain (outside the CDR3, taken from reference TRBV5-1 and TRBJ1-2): KAGVTQTPRYLIKTRGQQVTLSCSPISGHRSVSWYQQTPGQGLQFLFEYFSETQRNKGNFPGRFSGRQFSNSRSEMNVSTLELGDSALYLCASSLGGQGGYGYTFGSGTRLTVV.